These 5 T cell receptor beta chains originate from one sample sequenced in a study of blood T cell repertoires in COVID-19. Generated by immunoSEQ multiplex PCR, the TCRdb table keeps only in-frame clones and is missing some. The data hold 15,000 to 20,000 clones, with about four fifths observed a single time. Sequencing was performed on peripheral blood. The receptors shown here come from an older man with acute or convalescent COVID-19.

The DNA of the CDR3 is TGTGCCAGCGGCCGGCAGGGGAACACTGAAGCTTTCTTT. It translates to CASGRQGNTEAFF. The chain recombines TRBV11-1 with TRBJ1-1; weak D call: TRBD1 (5 bases). Trimming pared 8 bases from V and 1 base from J, leaving 11 bases between. The germline V gene encodes CDR1 SGHAT and CDR2 FQDESV (reference sequence). The CDR3 is made up of 13 amino acids.

The CDR3, as DNA: TGTGCCTGGAGTGTAGGCGGAACCTCCTACGAGCAGTACTTC. Its protein is CAWSVGGTSYEQYF. The chain uses TRBV30 and TRBJ2-7; no firm D call. V lost 0 bases to trimming and J lost 0 bases, with 9 bases between them. This CDR3 contains 14 residues. Germline V gives CDR1 GTSNPN, CDR2 SVGIG (reference sequence).

The chain combines TRBV5-1 with TRBJ2-2; tentatively, D is TRBD2 (5 bases). The germline V and J ends were trimmed by 2 bases and 0 bases, with 8 bases remaining between them. Germline values: CDR1 SGHRS, CDR2 YFSETQ. The CDR3 loop spans 15 amino acids. In nucleotides, the CDR3 is TGCGCCAGCAGCTTTGGGAGCGCGAACACCGGGGAGCTGTTTTTT. Amino acids: CASSFGSANTGELFF.

This chain links TRBV19 with TRBJ1-4, with no clear D. The CDR3 is 15 residues long. Germline V lookup: CDR1 LNHDA, CDR2 SQIVND (reference sequence). Trimming took off 4 bases at V and 0 bases at J, with 9 bases between the two ends. The CDR3 sequence is CASSNNLATNEKLFF. The DNA for the CDR3 is TGTGCCAGTAGTAACAACCTTGCAACTAATGAAAAACTGTTTTTT.

The chain carries TRBV3-1 (or the pseudogene TRBV3-2) and TRBJ2-3; D is undetermined. CDR3 length: 14 residues. Looked up from germline, CDR1 is LGHDT and CDR2 is YNNKEL (reference sequence). Trimming took off 1 base at V and 2 bases at J, with 7 bases between the two ends. The CDR3 is CASSQAQFTDTQYF. DNA of the CDR3: TGTGCCAGCAGCCAAGCCCAGTTCACAGATACGCAGTATTTT.